The 10 T cell receptor beta chains reported below all come from one sample, sequenced in a study of early T cells in non-severe SARS-CoV-2 infection. TCRdb re-called the 5' RACE reads through MiXCR, storing one row per CDR3 protein. The sample comprises some 90,000 distinct CDR3 sequences, under 15% of which are singletons, and 5.5% to 7% rests with the top ten. Sequenced material: whole blood. Receptor source: an adult who was a healthcare worker with PCR-confirmed SARS-CoV-2 infection or an uninfected control (not recorded which).

The table lists this clonotype with a few counts. This chain connects TRBV4-3 to TRBJ2-5, with 11 bases aligning to TRBD1. The CDR3 sequence is 16 residues long. The germline gives CDR1 LGHNA, CDR2 YSLEER. Germline trimming cut 2 bases from V and 4 bases from J; bases unmatched to any gene: 6. CDR3 residues: CASSQRSGTGGETQYF. The CDR3 region has the DNA TGCGCCAGCAGCCAACGATCCGGGACAGGGGGAGAGACCCAGTACTTC.

The J gene is TRBJ2-1, the V gene TRBV30, with 8 bases matching TRBD2. This CDR3 has 13 amino acids. Germline CDR1 reads GTSNPN; CDR2 reads SVGIG (reference sequence). Unmatched junction bases numbered 6, after V lost 3 bases and J lost 8 bases. DNA for the CDR3: TGTGCCTGGAGCAGCGGGAGTATGGATGAGCAGTTCTTC. Translating gives CAWSSGSMDEQFF.

V usage is TRBV14 and J usage is TRBJ2-1; 9 positions match TRBD2. Germline CDR1 reads SGHDN; CDR2 reads FVKESK. Losses at the gene ends were 2 bases for V and 3 bases for J; bases not matched to a gene: 2. This CDR3 comprises 15 residues. The DNA for the CDR3 is TGTGCCAGCAGCCAATTGACTAGCGGCTACAATGAGCAGTTCTTC. This sequence encodes CASSQLTSGYNEQFF.

This clonotype was seen ten or more times. The chain uses TRBV6-5 and TRBJ1-4; D is undetermined. Germline V gene sequence: CDR1 MNHEY, CDR2 SVGAGI. The CDR3 covers 16 residues. V was clipped by 0 bases and J by 3 bases, with 11 bases between them. The CDR3 DNA reads TGTGCCAGCAGTTACTCGGAATATCCCTCTAATGAAAAACTGTTTTTT. Translation: CASSYSEYPSNEKLFF.

V and J are TRBV7-2 and TRBJ2-6; D is perhaps TRBD1 or TRBD2 (5 bases each). Trimming cost V 5 bases and J 0 bases, with 17 bases left between them. The CDR3 covers 18 residues. CDR1 is SGHTA and CDR2 is FQGNSA in the germline V gene. In nucleotides, the CDR3 is TGTGCCAGCAGCCCTCGAGGGACGGGCTCCTCTGGGGCCAACGTCCTGACTTTC. This gives the protein CASSPRGTGSSGANVLTF.

The V gene is TRBV20-1, the J gene TRBJ2-2, with D unresolved. V was cut by 1 base and J by 5 bases, with 8 bases left in between. The V gene's germline CDR1 is DFQATT and CDR2 SNEGSKA (reference sequence). This CDR3 comprises 13 residues. CDR3 region: CSARVVGTGELFF. Here the CDR3 DNA reads TGCAGTGCTAGAGTTGTAGGAACCGGGGAGCTGTTTTTT.

The chain joins TRBV6-2 or TRBV6-3 to TRBJ1-2; 7 bases map to TRBD1. Per germline, CDR1 MNHEY and CDR2 SVGEGT. V was pared by 6 bases and J by 2 bases, with 3 bases of the junction left unmatched. The CDR3 is 13 residues long. The CDR3: CASSWGQNYGYTF. The CDR3 nucleotides are TGTGCCAGCAGCTGGGGACAGAACTATGGCTACACCTTC.

V and J are TRBV20-1 and TRBJ2-7, with D uncertain. The CDR3 spans 14 residues. Trimming left V 3 bases short and J 2 bases short, with 14 bases between. Germline CDR1 DFQATT, CDR2 SNEGSKA (reference sequence). CDR3 bases: TGCAGTGCTAGGCCCCCTGGACGCGCCTACGAGCAGTACTTC. Protein: CSARPPGRAYEQYF.

Note on this clonotype: One junction end disagrees with the germline gene, perhaps due to a read error. This chain uses TRBV7-3 with TRBJ2-1; no clear D. Germline values: CDR1 SGHTA, CDR2 FQGTGA. This CDR3 region has 10 residues. The CDR3 sequence is CASSLGWRIF. The CDR3 DNA sequence: TGTGCCAGCAGCTTAGGGTGGCGGATCTTC.

The V call is TRBV29-1, the J call TRBJ1-1; D not resolved. CDR1 and CDR2 from the germline V gene are SQVTM and ANQGSEA. The CDR3 has 12 residues. V shed 4 bases and J shed 1 base, with 7 bases lying between them. The CDR3 sequence: CSVVIQNTEAFF. CDR3 sequence (DNA): TGCAGCGTTGTTATCCAGAACACTGAAGCTTTCTTT.